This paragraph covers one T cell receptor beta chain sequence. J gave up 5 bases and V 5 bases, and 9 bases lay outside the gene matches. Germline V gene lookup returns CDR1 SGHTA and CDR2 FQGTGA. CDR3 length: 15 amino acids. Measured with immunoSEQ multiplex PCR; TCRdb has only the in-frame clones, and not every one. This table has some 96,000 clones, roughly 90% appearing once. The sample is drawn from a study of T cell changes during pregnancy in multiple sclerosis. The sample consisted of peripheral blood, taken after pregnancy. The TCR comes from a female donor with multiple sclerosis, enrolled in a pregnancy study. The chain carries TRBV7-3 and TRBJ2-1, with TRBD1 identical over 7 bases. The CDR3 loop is CASSRDSGNHNEQFF. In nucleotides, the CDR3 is TGTGCCAGCAGCCGGGACAGCGGAAACCACAATGAGCAGTTCTTC.